Listed below are T cell receptor beta chains from one sample, sequenced in a study of blood T cell repertoires in COVID-19. The repertoire was sequenced with immunoSEQ multiplex PCR; TCRdb's copy has only in-frame clones and lacks some. The sample consists of under 250,000 clones, about 79% of them appearing once. Sequences were obtained from peripheral blood. The receptors were gathered from a human donor in a cohort sampled during active COVID-19. CDR3s include the opening cysteine and the closing phenylalanine or tryptophan. The D gene is left open where the match is weak. Clone size is shown for a subset of rows, as once, few, many or a class of expanded clone.

j_call d_call clone_size v_call cdr3_nt cdr3_aa
TRBJ2-3 TRBD2 NA TRBV29-1 TGCAGCGCGCGACGGACCCTCGGGGGGACAGATACGCAGTATTTT CSARRTLGGTDTQYF
TRBJ2-7 NA NA TRBV2 TGTGCCAGCAGGCCTCGGGGCTCCTACGAGCAGTACTTC CASRPRGSYEQYF
TRBJ2-3 TRBD2 NA TRBV15 TGTGCCACCAGCAGAGATGCGTGGGAGGGCCCGGATACGCAGTATTTT CATSRDAWEGPDTQYF
TRBJ2-5 NA NA TRBV5-6 TGTGCCAGCAGCTTGGTATTTGAGACCCAGTACTTC CASSLVFETQYF
TRBJ2-7 TRBD1 NA TRBV5-1 TGCGCCAGCAGCTTGGCTGGACAGGGGGGCTACGAGCAGTACTTC CASSLAGQGGYEQYF
TRBJ2-1 TRBD2 once TRBV5-6 TGTGCCAGCAGCGGCGGGAGGCTGGGTAATGAGCAGTTCTTC CASSGGRLGNEQFF
TRBJ1-4 TRBD1 NA TRBV4-1 TGCGCCAGCAGCTCCCCAAGACCAGGGGGCAAATCAACTAATGAAAAACTGTTTTTT CASSSPRPGGKSTNEKLFF
TRBJ2-2 TRBD2 NA TRBV5-4 TGTGCCAGCAGCTTGGGACTAGCGGGAGTTACCGGGGAGCTGTTTTTT CASSLGLAGVTGELFF
TRBJ2-1 TRBD2 NA TRBV19 TGTGCCAGTAGTATTGATAGCGGGGCCCCCTACAATGAGCAGTTCTTC CASSIDSGAPYNEQFF
TRBJ1-1 TRBD1 NA TRBV29-1 TGCAGCGTTAGGACAGGGCCGAACACTGAAGCTTTCTTT CSVRTGPNTEAFF
TRBJ2-6 TRBD1 NA TRBV23-1 TGCGCCAGCCGGACCCTCCGGGACAGATACTCTGGGGCCAACGTCCTGACTTTC CASRTLRDRYSGANVLTF
TRBJ2-1 TRBD2 once TRBV9 TGTGCCAGCAGCGTAGCTATGACTAGCGGGATCGATGAGCAGTTCTTC CASSVAMTSGIDEQFF
TRBJ2-2 NA once TRBV7-6 TGTGCCAGCAGCTTAGTGTCAGGGCGGGGCGGGGAGCTGTTTTTT CASSLVSGRGGELFF
TRBJ2-7 TRBD1 NA TRBV28 TGTGCCAGCAGTCGCCGGGACAGGTTTTACTACGAGCAGTACTTC CASSRRDRFYYEQYF
TRBJ2-2 NA NA TRBV28 TGTGCCAGCAGTTTTCCGTGGAGAAGGGGAAGGGCCGGGGAGCTGTTTTTT CASSFPWRRGRAGELFF
TRBJ2-3 TRBD2 NA TRBV10-3 TGTGCCACCGGGGAGGGTGTGGATACGCAGTATTTT CATGEGVDTQYF
TRBJ2-4 TRBD2 few TRBV2 TGTGCCAGCACCTCCGGGGGGAACATTCAGTACTTC CASTSGGNIQYF
TRBJ2-5 NA NA TRBV28 TGTGCCAGCAGTTTGCACAGGGCACAAGAGACCCAGTACTTC CASSLHRAQETQYF
TRBJ2-1 TRBD1 few TRBV29-1 TGCAGCGCTGGGACAGGTTCTTACAATGAGCAGTTCTTC CSAGTGSYNEQFF
TRBJ2-1 TRBD2 NA TRBV4-2 TGTGCCAGCAGCCAAGATCAAAGCGGGAGGGGGGCTGAGCAGTTCTTC CASSQDQSGRGAEQFF
TRBJ2-3 NA NA TRBV5-1 TGCGCCAGCAGCCTTCCGACTAGCACAGATACGCAGTATTTT CASSLPTSTDTQYF
TRBJ1-6 TRBD1 NA TRBV5-6 TGTGCCAGCAGCTGGACAGGGGGCCCTAATTCACCCCTCCACTTT CASSWTGGPNSPLHF
TRBJ1-6 TRBD1 NA TRBV5-1 TGCGCCAGCAGCTTGGGACAGGGCGGATCACCCCTCCACTTT CASSLGQGGSPLHF
TRBJ2-1 TRBD2 NA TRBV2 TGTGCCAGCGAGCTAGCGGGAGCCAAAAATGAGCAGTTCTTC CASELAGAKNEQFF
TRBJ2-7 NA NA TRBV21-1 TGTGCCAGCAGCAAAGACGGGACAGAAGCCTACGAGCAGTACTTC CASSKDGTEAYEQYF
TRBJ2-5 NA NA TRBV21-1 TGTGCCAGGATACTAGCGAGAGGGAGGGAGACCCAGTACTTC CARILARGRETQYF
TRBJ2-7 TRBD1 NA TRBV5-1 TGCGCCAGCAGCTCGGATTCCGGGACAGCTTCCCTCTACTTC CASSSDSGTASLYF
TRBJ1-3 NA NA TRBV15 TGTGCCACCAGCAGAGGAGGCACCTCTGGAAACACCATATATTTT CATSRGGTSGNTIYF
TRBJ2-7 TRBD1 NA TRBV5-6 TGTGCCAGCAGCTTGGGGGGACAGGGAATCCACGAGCAGTACTTC CASSLGGQGIHEQYF
TRBJ1-5 NA NA TRBV10-2 TGCGCCAGCAGTGAGTCACAGGGAGGGCAGCCCCAGCATTTT CASSESQGGQPQHF
TRBJ2-1 NA NA TRBV7-9 TGTGCCAGCAGCTGGGGCCGGGGGGCGGAAAATGAGCAGTTCTTC CASSWGRGAENEQFF
TRBJ1-6 TRBD1 once TRBV5-5 TGTGCCAGCAGCTCCGAAGGGGGCAATTCACCCCTCCACTTT CASSSEGGNSPLHF
TRBJ1-1 NA once TRBV28 TGTGCCAGCAGTTCTTTCACTGAAGCTTTCTTT CASSSFTEAFF
TRBJ2-2 NA NA TRBV3-1/TRBV3-2 TGTGCCAGCAGCCGAGTAGGTTGGAGCACCGGGGAGCTGTTTTTT CASSRVGWSTGELFF
TRBJ1-1 NA few TRBV7-9 TGTGCCAGCAACGTGACACCGAACACTGAAGCTTTCTTT CASNVTPNTEAFF
TRBJ2-7 NA NA TRBV21-1 TGTGCCAGCAGCAAAGCAGGACTAGCGGGAGTCTGCTACGAGCAGTACTTC CASSKAGLAGVCYEQYF
TRBJ2-3 TRBD2 NA TRBV28 TGTGCCAGCAGTCACGGACTAGCGGGGACAGATACGCAGTATTTT CASSHGLAGTDTQYF
TRBJ2-7 NA NA TRBV10-3 TGTGCCATCAGTGAGCAGGGGTTCGAGCAGTACTTC CAISEQGFEQYF
TRBJ1-1 TRBD1 NA TRBV7-2 TGTGCCAGCAGACAGGGGGGAGGGGTGAACACTGAAGCTTTCTTT CASRQGGGVNTEAFF
TRBJ2-1 TRBD2 NA TRBV19 TGTGCCAGTAGTATCATATCTAGCGGGAACAATGAGCAGTTCTTC CASSIISSGNNEQFF
TRBJ2-1 TRBD1 once TRBV12-3/TRBV12-4 TGTGCCAGCGGGACAGGGTCCTACAATGAGCAGTTCTTC CASGTGSYNEQFF
TRBJ2-5 TRBD1 NA TRBV5-5 TGTGCCAGCAGCCACGGGACAGGGAATGTCGGGTCTGAGACCCAGTACTTC CASSHGTGNVGSETQYF